The entry below describes one T cell receptor (beta chain). The sample originates from a study of blood T cell repertoires in COVID-19. Background on the study: Acute and convalescent COVID-19 specimens originated in the United States, Italy and Spain. T cells, B-cell-depleted T cells, or PBMCs supplied cDNA or gDNA.

Profiling relied on immunoSEQ multiplex PCR, and the TCRdb table lists in-frame clones only, not all of them. In the table there are about 340,000 clones, roughly 90% of which are singletons. CDR3 size: 12 residues. Per germline, CDR1 SQVTM and CDR2 ANQGSEA. V lost 4 bases and J 4 bases, leaving 10 bases between the germline ends. Patients in Seattle were enrolled during active infection, then followed longitudinally. The TCR sequence derives from an older woman with COVID-19, enrolled during active disease. Sample: peripheral blood. The rearrangement uses TRBV29-1 and TRBJ1-2; no clear D. The CDR3 sequence: CSVVTPIYGYTF. The CDR3 nucleotides are TGCAGCGTTGTAACACCCATCTATGGCTACACCTTC.